A single sample is the source of the 8 T cell receptor beta chains below, sequenced in a study of T cells in Graves' hyperthyroidism and ophthalmopathy (dated by TCRdb to about 2019). Libraries were prepared through multiplex PCR. Sequencing took place on an Illumina HiSeq 2000. Amplification of TCR beta CDR3 regions was carried out from RNA transcripts. The TCR CDR3 was subjected to a first round of RT-PCR using the HTBI primer set and the Qiagen OneStep RT-PCR kit. TCRdb handled the public reads itself, with Q25 trimming in fastp and clone calling in MiXCR, and kept productive beta chains. Rows merge per CDR3 protein into single entries with the most common DNA and genes. Within this sample are 96,000 or so distinct CDR3 sequences, with about half of them counted one time only. The ten largest clones add up to roughly 26% of the sample. Sequencing was carried out using blood. The receptors originated from a woman aged 40 to 50 with Graves' hyperthyroidism.

In its sample, this clonotype was seen many times. V gene TRBV16 combines with J gene TRBJ1-3, with 7 bases aligning to TRBD1. The CDR3 is 16 residues long. CDR1 KGHSY and CDR2 FQNENV come from the germline V gene. V lost 4 bases, J lost 0 bases, and 6 bases stayed unmatched. The CDR3 DNA reads TGTGCCAGCAGCCGAGGACAGGAAATCTCTGGAAACACCATATATTTT. It is translated as CASSRGQEISGNTIYF.

The rearrangement uses TRBV14 and TRBJ1-2; D not resolved. The CDR3 extends over 10 amino acids. V lost 4 bases and J lost 8, with 5 bases in between. CDR1 is SGHDN, CDR2 FVKESK, per germline. CDR3 coding DNA: TGTGCCAGCAGCCCAACCGGCTACACCTTC. Translation: CASSPTGYTF. Based on the CDR3 plus reference TRBV14 and TRBJ1-2, the full variable domain is EAGVTQFPSHSVIEKGQTVTLRCDPISGHDNLYWYRRVMGKEIKFLLHFVKESKQDESGMPNNRFLAERTGGTYSTLKVQPAELEDSGVYFCASSPTGYTFGSGTRLTVV.

This clonotype was observed at least ten times. The gene calls are TRBV19 and TRBJ2-7, with D hard to call. Per the germline V gene, CDR1 is LNHDA and CDR2 is SQIVND (reference sequence). The germline V and J ends were trimmed by 6 bases and 1 base, with 10 bases remaining between them. The CDR3 has 13 amino acids. The CDR3 DNA sequence: TGTGCCAGTAGCACGCAGACTTCCTACGAGCAGTACTTC. This encodes CASSTQTSYEQYF.

CDR3 coding DNA: TGCGCCAGCAGCGTGGGACAGGGGGCCGGAGAGACCCAGTACTTC. The encoded protein is CASSVGQGAGETQYF. This rearrangement joins TRBV5-1 to TRBJ2-5; 12 positions match TRBD1. The ends lost 4 bases at V and 4 bases at J; junction bases unmatched: 5. Germline-derived CDR1 and CDR2 are SGHRS and YFSETQ. The CDR3 is made up of 15 amino acids.

Many counts were recorded for this clonotype. V and J are TRBV9 and TRBJ1-3; D may be TRBD1 (5 bases). V lost 4 bases, J lost 2 bases, and 16 bases lay in between. From germline, CDR1 is SGDLS and CDR2 YYNGEE. This CDR3 comprises 16 residues. CDR3 in DNA: TGTGCCAGCAGCCAACTTAAAACAGGTCCTGGAAACACCATATATTTT. This sequence encodes CASSQLKTGPGNTIYF.

The rearrangement joins TRBV29-1 to TRBJ1-1; D uncertain. Germline CDR1 reads SQVTM; CDR2 reads ANQGSEA. The length of the CDR3 is 11 residues. V was clipped by 3 bases and J by 5 bases, with 7 bases between them. In DNA, the CDR3 is TGCAGCGTTGATGGGGTGACTGAAGCTTTCTTT. Protein sequence: CSVDGVTEAFF. Looking up the rest from reference TRBV29-1 and TRBJ1-1 gives the full variable domain: SAVISQKPSRDICQRGTSLTIQCQVDSQVTMMFWYRQQPGQSLTLIATANQGSEATYESGFVIDKFPISRPNLTFSTLTVSNMSPEDSSIYLCSVDGVTEAFFGQGTRLTVV.

Many counts were recorded for this clonotype. V is TRBV12-3 or TRBV12-4 and J is TRBJ2-5, with TRBD1 matching 7 bases. The CDR3 consists of 15 residues. Trimming took 5 bases from V and 2 from J; bases not matched to a gene: 8. The CDR3 protein is CASSRTGTAQETQYF. Here the CDR3 DNA reads TGTGCCAGCAGTCGTACCGGGACAGCTCAAGAGACCCAGTACTTC.

This clonotype was counted ten times or more. The chain couples TRBV9 to TRBJ1-1; weak D call: TRBD1 (6 bases). Trimming took 4 bases from V and 1 from J, leaving 14 bases between them. This CDR3 region has 15 residues. Germline V gene lookup returns CDR1 SGDLS and CDR2 YYNGEE. CDR3 bases: TGTGCCAGCAGCAAGGGGGGGCTTCCGAACACTGAAGCTTTCTTT. Protein sequence: CASSKGGLPNTEAFF.